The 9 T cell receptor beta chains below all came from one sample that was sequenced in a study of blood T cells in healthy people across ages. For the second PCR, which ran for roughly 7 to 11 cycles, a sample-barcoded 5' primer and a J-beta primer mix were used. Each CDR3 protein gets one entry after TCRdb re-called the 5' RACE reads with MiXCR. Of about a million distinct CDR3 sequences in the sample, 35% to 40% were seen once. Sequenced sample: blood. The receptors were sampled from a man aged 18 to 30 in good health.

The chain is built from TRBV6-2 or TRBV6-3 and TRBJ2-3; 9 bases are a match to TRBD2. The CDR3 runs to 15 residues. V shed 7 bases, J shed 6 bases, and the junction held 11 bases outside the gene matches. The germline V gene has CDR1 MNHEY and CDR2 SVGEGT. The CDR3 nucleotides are TGTGCCAGCACCCAAAGGTCGCTAGCGGGGGATACGCAGTATTTT. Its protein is CASTQRSLAGDTQYF.

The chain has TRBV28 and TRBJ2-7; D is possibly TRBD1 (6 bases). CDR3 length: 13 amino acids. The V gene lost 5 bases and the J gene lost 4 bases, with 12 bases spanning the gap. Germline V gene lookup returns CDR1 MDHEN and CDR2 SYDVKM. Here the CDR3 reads CASSAGQIYEQYF. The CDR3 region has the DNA TGTGCCAGCAGTGCCGGACAGATATACGAGCAGTACTTC.

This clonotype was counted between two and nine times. CDR3 DNA sequence: TGCAGTGCCCGAGAGGACAGGGTTTCAGGAAATTCACCCCTCCACTTT. The encoded protein is CSAREDRVSGNSPLHF. This chain links TRBV20-1 with TRBJ1-6, with 8 bases matching TRBD1. Germline CDR1 and CDR2: DFQATT and SNEGSKA (reference sequence). The V segment lost 6 bases and the J segment 7 bases; nucleotides outside the gene matches: 14. The CDR3 loop spans 16 amino acids.

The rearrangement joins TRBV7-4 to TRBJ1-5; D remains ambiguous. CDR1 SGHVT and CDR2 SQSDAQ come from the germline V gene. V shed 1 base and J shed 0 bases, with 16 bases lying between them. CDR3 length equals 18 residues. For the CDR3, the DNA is TGTGCCAGCAGCTTAGTTTTGGCAGATAAGACTAGCAATCAGCCCCAGCATTTT. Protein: CASSLVLADKTSNQPQHF.

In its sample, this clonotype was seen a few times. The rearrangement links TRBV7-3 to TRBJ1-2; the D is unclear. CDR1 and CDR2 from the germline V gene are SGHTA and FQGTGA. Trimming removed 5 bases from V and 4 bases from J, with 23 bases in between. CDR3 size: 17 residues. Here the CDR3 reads CASSMTPDLDLLYGYTF. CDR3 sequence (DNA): TGTGCCAGCAGCATGACCCCCGATCTCGACCTCCTCTATGGCTACACCTTC.

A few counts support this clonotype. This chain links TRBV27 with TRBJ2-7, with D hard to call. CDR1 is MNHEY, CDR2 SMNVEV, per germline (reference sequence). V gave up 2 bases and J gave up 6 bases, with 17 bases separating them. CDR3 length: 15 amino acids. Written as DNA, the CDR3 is TGTGCCAGCAGTTTAATCTGCCAGGTTCAGTTCGAGCAGTACTTC. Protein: CASSLICQVQFEQYF.

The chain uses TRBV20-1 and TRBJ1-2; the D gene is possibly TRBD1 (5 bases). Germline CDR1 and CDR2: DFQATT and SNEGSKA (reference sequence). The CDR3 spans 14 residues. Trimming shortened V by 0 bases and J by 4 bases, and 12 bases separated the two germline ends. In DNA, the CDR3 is TGCAGTGCTAGAGATTTGGGCAGGGTCTATGGCTACACCTTC. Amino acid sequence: CSARDLGRVYGYTF.

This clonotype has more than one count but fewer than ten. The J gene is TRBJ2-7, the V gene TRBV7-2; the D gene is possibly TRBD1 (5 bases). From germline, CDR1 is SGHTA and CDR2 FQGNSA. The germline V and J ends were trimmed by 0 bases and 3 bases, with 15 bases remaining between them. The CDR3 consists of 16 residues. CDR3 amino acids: CASSLAGQGPFYEQYF. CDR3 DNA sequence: TGTGCCAGCAGCTTAGCGGGGCAGGGCCCATTCTACGAGCAGTACTTC.

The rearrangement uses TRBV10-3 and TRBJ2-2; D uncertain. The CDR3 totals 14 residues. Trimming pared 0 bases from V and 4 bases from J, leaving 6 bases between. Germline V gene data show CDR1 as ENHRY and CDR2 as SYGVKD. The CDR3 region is CAISESKSTGELFF. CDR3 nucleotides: TGTGCCATCAGTGAGTCAAAGAGCACCGGGGAGCTGTTTTTT.